Here is one T cell receptor (beta chain) with its context. What it binds is unknown. The data stem from a study of T cells in localized non-small cell lung cancer. General study findings and limits: Uninvolved adjacent lung, not tumor, had the highest T cell clonality.

V was shortened by 5 bases and J by 0 bases, with 8 bases between the two germline ends. This CDR3 is 15 amino acids long. Germline V gene data show CDR1 as MNHEY and CDR2 as SMNVEV (reference sequence). Only in-frame clones appear in the TCRdb table, and some are missing; sequencing was by immunoSEQ multiplex PCR. In the table there are 25,000 to 35,000 clones, 85% to 95% of which are singletons. V gene TRBV27 combines with J gene TRBJ2-6; no definite D call. The sequences come from peripheral blood, collected before any cancer treatment. The receptor was isolated from a woman aged 40-70 years with stage I lung adenocarcinoma. CDR3 protein: CASSPLNSGANVLTF. The CDR3 bases are TGTGCCAGCAGTCCTCTAAACTCTGGGGCCAACGTCCTGACTTTC. The full variable domain, in which reference TRBV27 and TRBJ2-6 provide the parts outside the CDR3, is EAQVTQNPRYLITVTGKKLTVTCSQNMNHEYMSWYRQDPGLGLRQIYYSMNVEVTDKGDVPEGYKVSRKEKRNFPLILESPSPNQTSLYFCASSPLNSGANVLTFGAGSRLTVL.